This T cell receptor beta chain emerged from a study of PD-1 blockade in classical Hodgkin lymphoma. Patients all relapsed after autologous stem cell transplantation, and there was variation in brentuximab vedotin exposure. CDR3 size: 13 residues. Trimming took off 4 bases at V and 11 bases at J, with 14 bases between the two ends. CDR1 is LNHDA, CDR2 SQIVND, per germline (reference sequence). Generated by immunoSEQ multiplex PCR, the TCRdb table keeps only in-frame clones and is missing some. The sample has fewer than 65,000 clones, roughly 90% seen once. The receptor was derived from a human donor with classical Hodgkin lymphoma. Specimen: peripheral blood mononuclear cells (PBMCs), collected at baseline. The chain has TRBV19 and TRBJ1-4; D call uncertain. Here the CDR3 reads CASSNGLGWKLFF. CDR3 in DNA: TGTGCCAGTAGTAACGGCTTGGGATGGAAACTGTTTTTT.